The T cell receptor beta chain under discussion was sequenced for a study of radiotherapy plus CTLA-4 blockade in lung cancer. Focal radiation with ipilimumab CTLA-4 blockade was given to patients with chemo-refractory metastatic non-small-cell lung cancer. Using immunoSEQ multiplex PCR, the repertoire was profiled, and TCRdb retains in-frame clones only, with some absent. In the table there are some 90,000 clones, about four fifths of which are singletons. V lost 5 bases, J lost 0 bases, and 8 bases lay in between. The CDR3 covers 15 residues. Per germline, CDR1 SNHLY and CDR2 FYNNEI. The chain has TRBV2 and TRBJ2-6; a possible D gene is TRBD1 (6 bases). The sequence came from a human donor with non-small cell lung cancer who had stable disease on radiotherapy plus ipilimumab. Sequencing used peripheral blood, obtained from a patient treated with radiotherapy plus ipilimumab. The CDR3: CASSLQGSGANVLTF. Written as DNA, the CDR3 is TGTGCCAGCAGTCTACAGGGCTCTGGGGCCAACGTCCTGACTTTC.